The T cell receptor beta chain described here comes from a study of shared clonotypes between healthy human individuals. All donors were healthy HIV-negative adults lacking recent acute infections or vaccinations. Libraries were prepared by immunoSEQ multiplex PCR; TCRdb keeps only in-frame clonotypes and omits some of them. The sample has about 490,000 clones, over 65% seen once; the top ten hold 13%. V dropped 4 bases and J dropped 2; count of bases not matched to a gene: 9. Germline loops: CDR1 SGHRS, CDR2 YFSETQ. The CDR3 covers 15 residues. This chain uses TRBV5-1 with TRBJ2-7; TRBD1 matches 7 bases. The sequenced sample consisted of PBMCs. The receptor comes from a woman in her 40s in good health. Some clones in this sample may be carry-over from other donors' samples. The CDR3 DNA sequence: TGCGCCAGCAGCCCCGGACAGGCTCTTACCTACGAGCAGTACTTC. Translation gives CASSPGQALTYEQYF.